This TCR beta chain was sequenced for a study of cytomegalovirus exposure and HLA in healthy donors. The CDR3 is 15 amino acids. With 10 bases removed from V and 0 bases from J, the gap between germline ends came to 16 bases. Germline CDR1 reads MNHEY; CDR2 reads SMNVEV (reference sequence). Donors were ostensibly healthy at sampling, although undocumented immune exposures were probable. With 60 Vbeta and 13 Jbeta primers, the PCR was carried out. Sequenced by immunoSEQ multiplex PCR; TCRdb stores in-frame clones only, minus some. This table holds about 110,000 clones, 70% to 80% found once. V usage is TRBV27 and J usage is TRBJ2-1; maybe TRBD1 (5 bases). The TCR originated in a boy aged 10-17 years in good health and CMV-seronegative. Sequences were obtained from PBMCs. CDR3 loop: CAISPTANSYNEQFF. The CDR3 DNA reads as TGTGCCATTTCCCCGACAGCCAACTCCTACAATGAGCAGTTCTTC.